The 19 T cell receptor beta chains given below trace back to one sample, sequenced in a study of blood T cell repertoires in COVID-19. The method was immunoSEQ multiplex PCR; TCRdb's version includes in-frame clones alone and lacks a portion of them. The sample comprises around 77,000 clones, just over 85% of which are singletons, and roughly 11% rests with the top ten. The sample consisted of peripheral blood. These receptors came from a man between 65 and 80 years old with active or convalescent COVID-19.

This chain connects TRBV4-3 to TRBJ1-2; TRBD1 matches at 9 bases. Germline CDR1 LGHNA, CDR2 YSLEER. This CDR3 has 13 amino acids. The ends lost 3 bases at V and 8 bases at J; junction bases unmatched: 4. CDR3 bases: TGCGCCAGCAGCCACCGGACAGGGGAGGGCTACACCTTC. Translation: CASSHRTGEGYTF.

This rearrangement joins TRBV7-2 to TRBJ1-2; TRBD1 matches at 7 bases. This CDR3 is built from 14 residues. CDR1 is SGHTA, CDR2 FQGNSA, per germline. J gave up 5 bases and V 5 bases, and 8 bases lay outside the gene matches. CDR3 sequence: CASSPGQDGYGYTF. The DNA for the CDR3 is TGTGCCAGCAGCCCCGGACAGGATGGATATGGCTACACCTTC.

This chain links TRBV28 with TRBJ1-3, with 8 nucleotides matching TRBD1. Germline values: CDR1 MDHEN, CDR2 SYDVKM. The CDR3 loop spans 14 amino acids. V lost 6 bases and J lost 3; bases outside the gene matches: 4. CDR3 protein: CASRSGTGGNTIYF. DNA for the CDR3: TGTGCCAGCAGGTCAGGGACAGGTGGAAACACCATATATTTT.

The genes are TRBV7-2 and TRBJ2-7, with 11 positions matching TRBD2. With V trimmed by 1 base and J by 3 bases, 11 bases remained unmatched. Germline values: CDR1 SGHTA, CDR2 FQGNSA. The CDR3 has 18 amino acids. Here the CDR3 DNA reads TGTGCCAGCAGCTTAGAAGCTAGCGGGAGGAATTTTTTCTACGAGCAGTACTTC. Amino acid sequence: CASSLEASGRNFFYEQYF.

This chain connects TRBV7-9 to TRBJ2-1, with 16 positions matching TRBD2. J lost 2 bases, V lost 5 bases, and 0 bases had no gene match. The CDR3 totals 16 residues. Germline CDR1 is SEHNR and CDR2 is FQNEAQ (reference sequence). CDR3 sequence (DNA): TGTGCCAGCAGCGGGACTAGCGGGAGGGCCTACAATGAGCAGTTCTTC. Protein: CASSGTSGRAYNEQFF. Supplemented by reference TRBV7-9 and TRBJ2-1, the full variable domain reads DTGVSQNPRHKITKRGQNVTFRCDPISEHNRLYWYRQTLGQGPEFLTYFQNEAQLEKSRLLSDRFSAERPKGSFSTLEIQRTEQGDSAMYLCASSGTSGRAYNEQFFGPGTRLTVL.

The chain uses TRBV19 and TRBJ2-7; the D gene is possibly TRBD1 (6 bases). The V gene lost 6 bases and the J gene lost 2 bases, with 14 bases spanning the gap. This CDR3 spans 14 amino acids. From germline, CDR1 is LNHDA and CDR2 SQIVND (reference sequence). The chain's CDR3 is CASRGTRPPYEQYF. Here the CDR3 DNA reads TGTGCCAGTAGGGGGACACGGCCGCCCTACGAGCAGTACTTC.

The genes are TRBV5-1 and TRBJ1-6; 7 positions match TRBD1. Germline lookup yields CDR1 SGHRS and CDR2 YFSETQ. With V trimmed by 2 bases and J by 8 bases, 7 bases remained unmatched. The CDR3 sequence is 15 residues long. This CDR3 reads CASSFGRQGDSPLHF. The CDR3 DNA is TGCGCCAGCAGCTTCGGACGGCAGGGGGATTCACCCCTCCACTTT.

V is TRBV3-1 (or the pseudogene TRBV3-2) and J is TRBJ1-2; D is possibly TRBD1 (5 bases). Germline V gives CDR1 LGHDT, CDR2 YNNKEL (reference sequence). Trimming removed 6 bases from V and 4 bases from J, with 15 bases in between. The CDR3 spans 14 residues. CDR3 protein: CASRQASRVYGYTF. The DNA of the CDR3 is TGTGCCAGCAGACAGGCATCTCGAGTCTATGGCTACACCTTC.

The chain joins TRBV18 to TRBJ1-2; D gene ambiguous. V lost 2 bases, J lost 1 base, and 8 bases lay in between. Germline CDR1 reads KGHSH; CDR2 reads LQKENI. This CDR3 is built from 14 residues. The DNA of the CDR3 is TGTGCCAGCTCACCAAGACACTTTAACTATGGCTACACCTTC. As protein: CASSPRHFNYGYTF.

This clone was counted between two and nine times. The chain uses TRBV7-2 and TRBJ1-4; 8 bases match TRBD1. The CDR3 runs to 14 residues. Germline V gives CDR1 SGHTA, CDR2 FQGNSA. Trimming took 4 bases from V and 8 from J; bases not matched to a gene: 6. The CDR3 DNA is TGTGCCAGCAGCTCCCGACAGGGGAGCGAAAAACTGTTTTTT. Protein: CASSSRQGSEKLFF.

This chain links TRBV27 with TRBJ1-1; D gene unclear. CDR1 MNHEY and CDR2 SMNVEV come from the germline V gene (reference sequence). The CDR3 has 13 amino acids. V dropped 6 bases and J dropped 5 bases, with 13 bases sitting between them. CDR3 residues: CASSPGPGTEAFF. The CDR3 nucleotides read TGTGCCAGCAGCCCGGGCCCGGGGACTGAAGCTTTCTTT.

The CDR3 region is CASSDSGVSTIYF. DNA of the CDR3: TGTGCCAGCAGTGACAGCGGGGTCAGCACCATATATTTT. The rearrangement uses TRBV28 and TRBJ1-3; tentative D call: TRBD1 (5 bases). Trimming stripped 5 bases from V and 9 bases from J, with 14 bases between. CDR1 is MDHEN, CDR2 SYDVKM, per germline. The CDR3 is 13 amino acids.

V is TRBV6-6 and J is TRBJ1-2; 7 positions agree with TRBD1. Trimming took 0 bases from V and 4 from J; bases not matched to a gene: 2. CDR1 and CDR2 (germline): MNHNY, SVGAGI (reference sequence). The CDR3 extends over 14 amino acids. The CDR3 DNA reads as TGTGCCAGCAGTTACTCAGAGGGGGCCTATGGCTACACCTTC. Translation gives CASSYSEGAYGYTF.

This chain connects TRBV28 to TRBJ2-3; 8 nucleotides align to TRBD1. V trimming: 5 bases; J trimming: 4 bases; junction bases outside the gene matches: 8. Germline V CDR1 and CDR2: MDHEN, SYDVKM. The CDR3 is made up of 15 amino acids. The CDR3, as DNA: TGTGCCAGCAGTCCAGGGGGCGCGTCGGCAGATACGCAGTATTTT. As protein: CASSPGGASADTQYF.

V is TRBV7-3 and J is TRBJ2-7, with TRBD2 matching 11 bases. The trim removed 5 bases at V and 4 bases at J, leaving 4 bases unmatched. The CDR3 has 14 amino acids. The germline V gene has CDR1 SGHTA and CDR2 FQGTGA. The CDR3 DNA reads TGTGCCAGCAGCCCTAGCGGGGGGCCTTACGAGCAGTACTTC. Amino acid sequence: CASSPSGGPYEQYF.

The chain uses TRBV7-3 and TRBJ1-3, with D hard to call. The germline V gene has CDR1 SGHTA and CDR2 FQGTGA. The CDR3 sequence is 13 residues long. V was cut by 5 bases and J by 15 bases, with 20 bases left in between. The CDR3 spells CASSPLSRHGPYF. CDR3 bases: TGTGCCAGCAGCCCACTTAGCCGCCACGGCCCATATTTT.

This rearrangement joins TRBV6-1 to TRBJ2-7, with TRBD2 matching over 15 bases. This CDR3 contains 15 residues. The V and J ends lost 2 bases and 7 bases, in that order; junction bases with no gene match: 3. Germline loops: CDR1 MNHNS, CDR2 SASEGT. As DNA, the CDR3 is TGTGCCAGCAGTGAACGGACTAGCGGGAGGGGTGAGCAGTACTTC. Protein: CASSERTSGRGEQYF.

The chain joins TRBV5-1 to TRBJ1-5; D gene ambiguous. The CDR3 spans 14 residues. Trimming took off 0 bases at V and 4 bases at J, with 8 bases between the two ends. Looked up from germline, CDR1 is SGHRS and CDR2 is YFSETQ. In DNA form, the CDR3 reads TGCGCCAGCAGCTTGGACTCCCCAAATCAGCCCCAGCATTTT. This gives the protein CASSLDSPNQPQHF.

The chain carries TRBV7-3 and TRBJ2-3, with D possibly TRBD2 on 6 matching bases. Trimming stripped 3 bases from V and 0 bases from J, with 19 bases between. Germline V lookup: CDR1 SGHTA, CDR2 FQGTGA. The CDR3 is 18 amino acids. The CDR3 spells CASSLAGRRGPSTDTQYF. The CDR3 DNA follows: TGTGCCAGCAGCTTGGCTGGGCGGAGGGGACCAAGCACAGATACGCAGTATTTT.